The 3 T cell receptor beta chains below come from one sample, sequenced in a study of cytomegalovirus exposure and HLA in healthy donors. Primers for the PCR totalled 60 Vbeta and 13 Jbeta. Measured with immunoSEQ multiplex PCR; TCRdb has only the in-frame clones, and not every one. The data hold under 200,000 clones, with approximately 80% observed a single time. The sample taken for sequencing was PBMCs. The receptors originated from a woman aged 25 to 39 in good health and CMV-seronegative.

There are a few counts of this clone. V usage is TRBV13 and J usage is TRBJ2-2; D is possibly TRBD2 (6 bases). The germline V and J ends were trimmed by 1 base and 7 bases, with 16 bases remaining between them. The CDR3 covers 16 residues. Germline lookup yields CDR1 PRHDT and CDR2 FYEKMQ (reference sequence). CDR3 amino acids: CASSLETQGSGGELFF. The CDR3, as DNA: TGTGCCAGCAGCTTAGAGACCCAGGGTAGCGGCGGGGAGCTGTTTTTT.

DNA of the CDR3: TGTGCCAGCAGTGAATATCTCAGCGTGAACACTGAAGCTTTCTTT. This encodes CASSEYLSVNTEAFF. This rearrangement joins TRBV2 to TRBJ1-1; D call uncertain. The CDR3 sequence is 15 residues long. The germline V and J ends were trimmed by 2 bases and 0 bases, with 10 bases remaining between them. Germline assignment: CDR1 SNHLY and CDR2 FYNNEI.

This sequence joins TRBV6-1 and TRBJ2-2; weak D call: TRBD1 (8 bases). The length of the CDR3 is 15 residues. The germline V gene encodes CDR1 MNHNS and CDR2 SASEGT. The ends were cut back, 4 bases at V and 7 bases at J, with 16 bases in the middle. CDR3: CASSAQQGEGGELFF. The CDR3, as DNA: TGTGCCAGCAGTGCCCAACAGGGGGAGGGCGGGGAGCTGTTTTTT.